This T cell receptor (beta chain) was sequenced for a study of cytomegalovirus exposure and HLA in healthy donors. The overall study: 81% of 398 genotyped donors fell in the Caucasian-associated ancestry cluster.

Germline CDR1 reads SNHLY; CDR2 reads FYNNEI. The V and J ends lost 5 bases and 12 bases respectively, with 10 bases between them. CDR3 length equals 10 residues. General study findings and limits: Associated with cytomegalovirus, according to the listing, were about 160 TCR beta chains.

This clone was counted between two and nine times. Its target is unknown. Researchers ran the PCR with 60 Vbeta and 13 Jbeta primers. TCRdb's copy holds only in-frame clones and misses some; the assay was immunoSEQ multiplex PCR. The table includes tens of thousands of clones, 80% detected once. The sample comprised PBMCs. The sequence was obtained from a man younger than 40 in good health and CMV-seronegative. The chain uses TRBV2 and TRBJ1-1, with D perhaps TRBD1 (6 bases). The CDR3 DNA reads as TGTGCCAGCAGTAACAGGGAGTCTTTCTTT. This encodes CASSNRESFF.